The present entry profiles one TCR beta chain with its context. No cognate antigen has been identified for it. Per-nucleotide qualities are absent, and no much larger clonotype sits a single base away. TCR beta CDR3 regions were amplified from genomic DNA using the immunoSEQ hsTCRB kit. An Illumina HiSeq system was used to carry out high-throughput TRB CDR3 sequencing. Regarding the original processing steps: Sequencing reads were analyzed with the immunoSEQ software, and nonproductive sequences with premature stops or frame-shifts were excluded. Repertoire clonality was computed as one minus Shannon entropy normalized by log2 of the number of unique productive sequences. The table comes from immuneACCESS by way of TCRdb, which keeps in-frame sequences with V and J called. Part of the clones is missing from these tables; in studies checked, under half for an unresolved V gene and the rest for unknown reasons. V, J and clone size are taken as reported in that table, and D and trimming were inferred from the DNA itself. This sample is represented by approximately 19,000 clones; more than 70% of them were singletons. About 0.94% of the sample comes from the top ten.

The selected pancreatic ductal adenocarcinoma patients had received surgery without neoadjuvant therapy. Peripheral blood was collected in heparin tubes, and PBMCs were then isolated from the blood with a histopaque density gradient and cryopreserved in around 10% DMSO. Genomic DNA was extracted from six or seven PBMC and about ten flash-frozen tumor specimens using the DNeasy Blood and Tissue Kit with Proteinase K and RNase treatment. The data were taken from a study of T cells in pancreatic ductal adenocarcinoma (dated by TCRdb to 2017 to 2019). With regard to the full study: Surgically resected pancreatic ductal adenocarcinoma specimens were analyzed for the quantity, spatial distribution, and characteristics of both suppressive cells and tumor-infiltrating CD8+ T cells, an effort aimed at clarifying the adaptive T-cell response occurring naturally.

What the authors observed across the whole study: There was no significant difference in T-cell clonality between tumor and blood, where mean clonality was about 0.112 for tumors and approximately 0.069 for blood. Compared with tumor samples, blood samples had more total productive templates and approximately 8-fold more unique clonotypes. Because tumors are enriched in CD45RO+ effector T cells rather than naive T cells, which biases toward lower diversity, comparisons of clonality between tumor and blood may be biased. Because inoperable disease is present at presentation in most pancreatic cancer patients, the resected cohort was biased toward the minority with early-stage disease.

Ends trimmed: V by 5 bases, J by 7 bases; bases unmatched to a gene: 15. From its cysteine to its phenylalanine, the CDR3 spans 16 amino acids. The kept DNA is CDR3 alone, 48 bases in frame from the first base. The CDR1 and CDR2 encoded by the germline V gene (reference sequence) are MNHEY and SMNVEV. This chain joins TRBV27 to TRBJ2-7; 9 central nucleotides agree with TRBD1. This clonotype was obtained from a human donor with pancreatic ductal adenocarcinoma. Sequenced material: PBMCs. The nucleotides are TGTGCCAGCAGTCCACAGGGGGCGCGAACCCAGGTGGAGCAGTACTTC. This codes for CASSPQGARTQVEQYF.